The entry below describes one T cell receptor beta chain. Its antigen is currently not known. No much larger clone exists at a distance of one base, and base qualities are not known. This sample is part of a study of T cells after posttransplantation cyclophosphamide (TCRdb year 2016). Turning to the overall study: Using TRB sequencing, the study followed how the T cell repertoire reconstituted after myeloablative bone marrow transplantation in which posttransplantation cyclophosphamide served as GVHD prophylaxis. Public TRB sequences were searched against a database of over 3,600 sequences associated with responses to pathogens, tumor antigens, self-antigens and alloantigens. Because TRA and TRB clonality correlated tightly in under 10 samples, later TCR analyses were limited to TRB. Antigen receptor sequencing was done on samples from about 34 PTCy-treated patients and from more than 15 related bone marrow donors of those patients. TRB sequencing was also done on up to about 3 additional blood samples from 2 to 5.2 years after transplant in 3 patients, and on pretransplant blood from 4 patients. Blood from all 35 or so PTCy patients with 1-year posttransplant specimens was subjected to TRB sequencing. Study-level results and caveats: At 1-2 months, donor-recipient similarity was low but rose over the first year, and the later blood repertoires were often dominated by donor CD8+ memory clones. Across 40 to 55 patients, TRB clonality was highly associated with recipient CMV seropositivity and CMV reactivation, and diversity in PTCy patients was similar to diversity in CNI/methotrexate controls. The TRB repertoires of T cells infiltrating skin or GI tract showed only limited overlap with the TRB repertoires of T cells in blood.

Related bone marrow donors provided peripheral blood samples on the day of marrow donation. Mononuclear cells from peripheral blood and bone marrow were separated by Ficoll-Hypaque density centrifugation and then cryopreserved. FACS on a FACSAria II was used to sort CD4+ and CD8+ T cells, including the naive and memory subsets. CDR1 and CDR2 are drawn from the germline V gene: SQVTM, ANQGSEA. Including the terminal cysteine and phenylalanine, the CDR3 comprises 13 residues. Of the read, only the CDR3 DNA is kept; its 39 bases are in frame from base 1. V is reduced by 7 bases and J by 3 bases, leaving a spacing of 16 bases between them. Genomic DNA was used for TRB sequencing, which was performed with the immunoSEQ assay at survey resolution or with the hsTCRB kit. The paper's processing steps were these. The immunoSEQ software handled the initial read processing, while the LymphoSeq R package was used for the repertoire analyses. For each TRB dataset, clonality was calculated as 1 minus normalized Shannon entropy, and the Gini coefficient was computed as well. To infer phenotypes in unsorted samples, TRB sequences from sorted subsets of the recipient or donor were mapped onto the unsorted samples of the same recipient. The table was pulled from immuneACCESS by TCRdb, which kept in-frame rearrangements only. Such tables lose some clones; where checked, under half of the loss comes from unresolved V genes, and the rest has no known cause. Clone size and V and J calls were adopted from that table, with D and trimming inferred from the DNA. The sample contains 20,000 to 25,000 clones, around 73% of them found a single time. About 0.7% of the sample comes from the top ten.

The V gene is TRBV29-1 and the J gene is TRBJ2-7, and possibly TRBD2, on 7 matching bases. This TCR was sampled from a woman aged 55-75 years in good health, CMV-negative, and a related stem cell transplant donor. Specimen: memory CD4+ T cells sorted from PBMCs. At the DNA level, the sequence is TGCAGCGGGGGCGGGGGCAGGGGCTACGAGCAGTACTTC. Translation gives CSGGGGRGYEQYF.